This T cell receptor (beta chain) derives from a study of shared clonotypes between healthy human individuals (dated by TCRdb to 2018 to 2021). General notes on the study: Two women and a few men aged 18 to 49 years were included in the cohort. For each donor, three plates each were used for CD4 naive and CD4 memory, two plates were used for CD8 naive, and one plate was used for CD8 memory. The study deeply sequenced blood TCR repertoires of roughly five healthy adults to estimate repertoire size and the extent of clonotype sharing between individuals. Different laboratories and diverse techniques were used to prepare libraries and sequence TCR repertoires, to increase sequencing depth and limit assay-specific biases. Between about 0.94 and 8.9 billion PBMCs per donor were obtained by leukapheresis.

General findings and caveats noted by the study authors: Across a few donors, about 5% of naive CD4, approximately 3.6% of naive CD8, roughly 2.2% of memory CD4, and about 0.44% of memory CD8 clonotypes were shared. The small number of donors limited the genetic and exposure-history diversity represented. Larger estimated clonotype richness was generally found for naive subsets than for memory subsets. Higher generation probabilities were observed for clonotypes shared by all four sorted-subset donors than for non-shared clonotypes. Based on pairwise subsampling, the degree of clonotype sharing among donors was expected to be affected by sequencing depth. Rarefaction of sorted-subset datasets indicated incomplete sequencing despite the large sequencing depth. Sampling was restricted to blood, and TCR repertoires in tissue are likely to differ from TCR repertoires in blood.

Concerning this clone: Its antigen is not yet known. No much larger clone is present one base from it, and per-base qualities are unavailable.

Using the deep immunoSEQ assay, multiplex PCR amplified TCR CDR3 regions from genomic DNA. Extracted genomic DNA from each cell subset was spread evenly across all wells of several immunoSEQ 96-well plates, with each plate serving as a replicate. For sorted subsets, about 220 ng of genomic DNA, equivalent to about 30,000 T cell genomes, went into each replicate PCR. Purified libraries were quantified with a Qubit 3.0 fluorometer, sized on a Bioanalyzer 2100, and re-quantified with the KAPA Library Quantification kit. Every immunoSEQ 96-well plate was sequenced on a dedicated single-read 150-cycle Illumina NextSeq 550 flow cell. Under the source paper's analysis protocol: Because the immunoSEQ output held only junctional sequences and lacked quality scores, the filtering could not match the filtering applied to full-length reads. Sequences were annotated with PyIR, a Python wrapper for IgBLAST v1.9, using IMGT germline references to assign V/J genes and CDR3. Reads were filtered out if the reads had weak V/J assignments (E-value above 1e-6), no CDR3, stop codons, out-of-frame junctions, or ambiguous translated residues. A V3J clonotype was defined by an identical inferred V gene, J gene, and CDR3 amino acid sequence. The percentage overlap between two repertoires was calculated by dividing the number of shared unique clonotypes by the size of the smaller repertoire. Repertoire richness was assessed with RTK rarefaction, the Chao1 estimator, and Recon v2.1 estimates of unobserved clonotypes. Generation probabilities for all TCRbeta clonotypes obtained by the gDNA method from several donors were computed using OLGA. This is the immuneACCESS table as TCRdb keeps it, with only in-frame sequences that have V and J called. A part of the clones is gone; compared with another copy, unresolved V genes explain less than half, and the rest is unexplained. V, J and clone size derive from that table, while D and trimming were established from the DNA sequence. This sample has just over 2,000,000 clones in its table, and approximately 95% of those were observed once. The ten most abundant clones make up 0.85% to 1.2% of the sample.

CD8 naive samples consisted of CD45RO-negative cells that were positively selected for CCR7, yielding a CD45RA+CCR7+ population without TemRA cells. The donors were healthy, HIV-negative adults with no recently reported acute infections or vaccinations. Only Caucasian adults living in Nashville, Tennessee, USA were represented among the donors. Blood was collected by leukapheresis, and PBMCs were isolated by Ficoll-Histopaque density gradient centrifugation and then cryopreserved in liquid nitrogen vapor phase. Analytical flow cytometry was used to check the purity and quantity of each magnetically sorted T cell population. Genomic DNA was isolated from every sorted fraction and measured by UV absorbance on a Nanodrop 2000c. CDR1 and CDR2, per the germline V gene, are MNHEY and SVGAGI. Taken from cysteine to phenylalanine, the CDR3 has 15 residues. The entry retains the CDR3 DNA only, 45 bases that are in frame from base 1. V and J are trimmed by 6 bases and 5 bases, and the gene matches miss 12 bases of the junction.

This receptor was obtained from a man between 18 and 35 years old in good health. The V and J segments used are TRBV6-5 and TRBJ2-7, with 8 middle bases fitting TRBD2. The sample comprised naive CD8+ T cells sorted from blood. The intended sense of this specimen's cell subset or site label: CD45RA+CCR7+. At the DNA level, the sequence is TGTGCCAGCAGGGAAACCGGGACTAGTCCCCACGAGCAGTACTTC. Its coded protein is CASRETGTSPHEQYF.